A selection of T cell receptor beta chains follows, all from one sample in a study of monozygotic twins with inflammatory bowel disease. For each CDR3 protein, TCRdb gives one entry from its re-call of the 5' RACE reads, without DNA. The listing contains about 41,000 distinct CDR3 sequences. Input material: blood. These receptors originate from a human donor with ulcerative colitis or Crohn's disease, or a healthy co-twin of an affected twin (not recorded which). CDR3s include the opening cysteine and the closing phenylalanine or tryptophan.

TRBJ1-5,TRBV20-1,CSARDRRLDQPQHF
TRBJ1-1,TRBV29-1,CSVAGDRGQNTEAFF
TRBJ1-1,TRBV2,CASQVLAEMNTEAFF
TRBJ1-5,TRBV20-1,CSAPGTGYSNQPQHF
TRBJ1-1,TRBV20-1,CSALGGTRAEAFF
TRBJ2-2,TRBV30,CAWSDRAGEYTGELFF
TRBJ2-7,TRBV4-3,CASSQDSGGRLSYEQYF
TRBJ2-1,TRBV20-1,CSASPGGLAGGEQFF
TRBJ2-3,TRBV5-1,CASSSGGRDTDTQYF
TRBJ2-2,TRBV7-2,CASRTPAGELFF
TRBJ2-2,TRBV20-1,CSAPGYSGTPTGELFF
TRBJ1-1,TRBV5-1,CASSSPTGGTEAFF
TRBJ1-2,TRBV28,CASSFLAGGTGYTF
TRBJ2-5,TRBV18,CASSPVGTGQETQYF
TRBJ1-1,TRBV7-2,CASSLYMETEAFF
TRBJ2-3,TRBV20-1,CSAVAELITDTQYF
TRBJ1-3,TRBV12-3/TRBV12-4,CASRTTGSSGNTIYF
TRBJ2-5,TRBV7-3,CASSRTGTSGREETQYF
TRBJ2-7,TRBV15,CATSRASGQGSYEQYF
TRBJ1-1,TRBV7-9,CASSLEGAITEAFF
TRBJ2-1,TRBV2,CASTPTQRESNEQFF
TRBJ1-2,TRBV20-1,CSARGQRDYTF
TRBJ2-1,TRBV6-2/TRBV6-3,CASGNRASSYNEQFF
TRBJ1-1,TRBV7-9,CASSLEDAAFF
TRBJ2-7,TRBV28,CASSYSVYEQYF
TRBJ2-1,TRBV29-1,CSVGWRSYNEQFF
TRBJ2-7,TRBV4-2,CASSRELSAGGPSEQYF
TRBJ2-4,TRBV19,CASSMGQGSKNIQYF
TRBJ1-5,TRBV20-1,CSARSPGGGNQPQHF
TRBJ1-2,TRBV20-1,CSAREEGRGYTF
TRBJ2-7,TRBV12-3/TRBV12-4,CASSFLGTYEQYF
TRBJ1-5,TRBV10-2,CAGSKQGPQPQHF
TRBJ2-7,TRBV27,CASWSRDPISYEQYF
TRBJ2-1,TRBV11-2,CASSSPLLIQFF
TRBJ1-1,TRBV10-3,CAISGQAYTEAFF
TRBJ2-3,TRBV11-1,CASSLQGWTDTQYF
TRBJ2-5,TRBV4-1,CASSQFSGMRETQYF
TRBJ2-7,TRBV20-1,CSASAQGPNNYEQYF